These 29 T cell receptor beta chains were all obtained from the same sample, sequenced in a study of T cell responses to AZD1222 COVID-19 vaccine. Generated by immunoSEQ multiplex PCR, the TCRdb table keeps only in-frame clones and is missing some. This table has about 29,000 clones, more than 85% appearing once. The input for sequencing was peripheral blood, taken on day 0 of AZD1222 vaccination. These receptors all come from an adult in good health.

The chain is built from TRBV2 and TRBJ1-5; D not certain. The CDR3 runs 16 residues. V was trimmed by 6 bases and J by 2 bases, leaving 17 bases between them. Germline V CDR1 and CDR2: SNHLY, FYNNEI. CDR3 nucleotides: TGTGCCAGCAGCCCAGGAGGGCGGGTTGGCAATCAGCCCCAGCATTTT. Protein: CASSPGGRVGNQPQHF.

The rearrangement links TRBV28 to TRBJ2-5; 7 bases fit TRBD2. CDR1 MDHEN and CDR2 SYDVKM come from the germline V gene. CDR3 size: 13 residues. V was pared by 3 bases and J by 5 bases, with 3 bases of the junction left unmatched. CDR3 DNA sequence: TGTGCCAGCAGTTTTCGGGGGGACGAGACCCAGTACTTC. It is translated as CASSFRGDETQYF.

J is TRBJ1-1 and V is TRBV25-1; D is perhaps TRBD1 (5 bases). The CDR3 has 16 residues. Trimming shortened V by 1 base and J by 1 base, and 13 bases separated the two germline ends. Germline V CDR1 and CDR2: MGHDK, SYGVNS. The CDR3 protein is CASSESKGAGNTEAFF. The CDR3 region has the DNA TGTGCCAGCAGTGAATCGAAAGGGGCCGGGAACACTGAAGCTTTCTTT.

The table lists this clone with a count of one. The chain combines TRBV4-1 with TRBJ2-1; 7 bases line up with TRBD1. The CDR3 has 15 residues. Unmatched junction bases numbered 10, after V lost 5 bases and J lost 6 bases. Germline CDR1 is MGHRA and CDR2 is YSYEKL. The CDR3 region has the DNA TGCGCCAGCAGCTTCACCCGGCCAGGGGGCAATGAGCAGTTCTTC. As protein: CASSFTRPGGNEQFF.

The chain employs TRBV4-3 and TRBJ2-7; D remains unclear. The germline V gene has CDR1 LGHNA and CDR2 YSLEER. The CDR3 sequence is 14 residues long. V was pared by 3 bases and J by 0 bases, with 9 bases between. CDR3 loop: CASSHGYGSYEQYF. The CDR3 bases are TGCGCCAGCAGCCACGGTTACGGCTCCTACGAGCAGTACTTC.

This clone is deemed medium-sized (0.01 to 0.1%). The chain employs TRBV18 and TRBJ1-2; 7 bases match TRBD1. The germline gives CDR1 KGHSH, CDR2 LQKENI. The ends lost 2 bases at V and 0 bases at J; junction bases unmatched: 9. The CDR3 is made up of 17 amino acids. CDR3 sequence: CASSPRDRRVTNYGYTF. CDR3 in DNA: TGTGCCAGCTCACCAAGGGACAGAAGGGTAACTAACTATGGCTACACCTTC.

This chain links TRBV2 with TRBJ2-1; TRBD2 agrees at 7 bases. CDR1 is SNHLY, CDR2 FYNNEI, per germline. Trimming at V came to 6 bases and at J to 6 bases, leaving 8 bases not matched to a gene. The CDR3 contains 14 residues. CDR3 sequence: CASRREGGGNEQFF. CDR3 coding DNA: TGTGCCAGCAGGAGGGAGGGCGGGGGCAATGAGCAGTTCTTC.

V and J are TRBV28 and TRBJ2-7, with 8 bases identical to TRBD2. The V gene end was trimmed by 2 bases and the J gene end by 4 bases; junction bases not matched to a gene: 4. Germline loops: CDR1 MDHEN, CDR2 SYDVKM. CDR3 length: 14 amino acids. The CDR3 is CASSLGLAKYEQYF. CDR3 coding DNA: TGTGCCAGCAGTTTAGGACTAGCAAAATACGAGCAGTACTTC.

The chain combines TRBV10-3 with TRBJ2-1; 7 bases agree with TRBD1. The V segment lost 3 bases and the J segment 2 bases; nucleotides outside the gene matches: 7. Germline CDR1 ENHRY, CDR2 SYGVKD. The CDR3 length is 16 residues. CDR3 protein: CAISDPETGAYNEQFF. DNA for the CDR3: TGTGCCATCAGTGATCCCGAAACAGGGGCCTACAATGAGCAGTTCTTC.

V is TRBV28 and J is TRBJ1-2, with D possibly TRBD1 on 6 matching bases. Germline values: CDR1 MDHEN, CDR2 SYDVKM. V was cut by 7 bases and J by 3 bases, with 15 bases left in between. This CDR3 comprises 14 residues. The CDR3 DNA sequence: TGTGCCAGCAACGACGACAGGTTCTACTATGGCTACACCTTC. Its translation is CASNDDRFYYGYTF.

The chain has TRBV7-6 and TRBJ2-5; D uncertain. V was trimmed by 3 bases and J by 5 bases, leaving 13 bases between them. The CDR3 sequence is 14 residues long. The germline V gene has CDR1 SGHVS and CDR2 FNYEAQ. This chain's CDR3 is CASSLKIFGETQYF. DNA for the CDR3: TGTGCCAGCAGCTTGAAGATTTTCGGGGAGACCCAGTACTTC.

This clone is a singleton in its sample. The chain uses TRBV28 and TRBJ2-6, with D hard to call. V gave up 4 bases and J gave up 4 bases, with 11 bases separating them. CDR3 length: 15 residues. Germline lookup yields CDR1 MDHEN and CDR2 SYDVKM. CDR3 in amino acids: CASSSRLAGANVLTF. CDR3 DNA sequence: TGTGCCAGCAGTTCACGGTTGGCAGGGGCCAACGTCCTGACTTTC.

The genes are TRBV5-1 and TRBJ1-3; no clear D gene. Per germline, CDR1 SGHRS and CDR2 YFSETQ. This CDR3 comprises 13 residues. V lost 5 bases and J 0 bases, leaving 6 bases between the germline ends. The CDR3 nucleotides are TGCGCCAGCAGACAGAGCTCTGGAAACACCATATATTTT. This translates into CASRQSSGNTIYF.

V is TRBV6-5 and J is TRBJ1-6; the D gene is possibly TRBD1 (5 bases). CDR3 size: 14 residues. Trimming removed 7 bases at V and 7 bases at J, with 14 bases between. CDR1 and CDR2 from the germline V gene are MNHEY and SVGAGI. Written as DNA, the CDR3 is TGTGCCAGCATGGAGACAGTTTTCAATTCACCCCTCCACTTT. Its translation: CASMETVFNSPLHF.

The chain recombines TRBV6-6 with TRBJ2-5, with D perhaps given as TRBD1 or TRBD2 (5 bases each). V was trimmed by 5 bases and J by 5 bases, leaving 18 bases between them. This CDR3 spans 15 amino acids. Germline CDR1 is MNHNY and CDR2 is SVGAGI (reference sequence). For the CDR3, the DNA is TGTGCCAGCAGTCCCCGGGGCCCCCGCTTTGAGACCCAGTACTTC. It yields the protein CASSPRGPRFETQYF.

V usage is TRBV28 and J usage is TRBJ1-5; the D is unclear. The V gene's germline CDR1 is MDHEN and CDR2 SYDVKM. V was shortened by 5 bases and J by 0 bases, with 14 bases between the two germline ends. This CDR3 is built from 16 residues. The CDR3 coding sequence is TGTGCCAGCAGTCTCACAGACGTCTATAGCAATCAGCCCCAGCATTTT. Its protein is CASSLTDVYSNQPQHF.

This clone was counted a single time. J is TRBJ2-3 and V is TRBV20-1; 8 nucleotides agree with TRBD1. The CDR3 is 13 residues long. Germline V CDR1 and CDR2: DFQATT, SNEGSKA (reference sequence). Trimming at V came to 3 bases and at J to 6 bases, leaving 5 bases not matched to a gene. The CDR3 spells CSASQGARDTQYF. The CDR3 coding sequence is TGCAGTGCTAGTCAGGGGGCCAGGGATACGCAGTATTTT.

The chain combines TRBV12-3 or TRBV12-4 with TRBJ2-5; D is unclear. The CDR3 extends over 13 amino acids. V lost 3 bases, J lost 2 bases, and 7 bases lay in between. CDR3 sequence reads: CASSLAFQETQYF. CDR3 DNA: TGTGCCAGCAGTTTGGCCTTTCAAGAGACCCAGTACTTC.

The chain uses TRBV5-5 and TRBJ2-7, with D perhaps TRBD1 or TRBD2 (5 bases each). Germline CDR1 and CDR2: SGHKS and YYEKEE (reference sequence). The CDR3 sequence is 15 residues long. V lost 4 bases and J 4 bases, leaving 18 bases between the germline ends. The CDR3 region has the DNA TGTGCCAGCAGCACGGGACCGACCTCAGGGTACGAGCAGTACTTC. Translating it yields CASSTGPTSGYEQYF. Full variable domain (missing parts from reference TRBV5-5 and TRBJ2-7): DAGVTQSPTHLIKTRGQQVTLRCSPISGHKSVSWYQQVLGQGPQFIFQYYEKEERGRGNFPDRFSARQFPNYSSELNVNALLLGDSALYLCASSTGPTSGYEQYFGPGTRLTVT.

V and J are TRBV4-3 and TRBJ1-5; no firm D call. Germline-derived CDR1 and CDR2 are LGHNA and YSLEER. V was clipped by 0 bases and J by 3 bases, with 12 bases between them. This CDR3 comprises 16 residues. CDR3 bases: TGCGCCAGCAGCCAAGACCACGCCGGCCCCAATCAGCCCCAGCATTTT. Its translation: CASSQDHAGPNQPQHF.

V gene TRBV12-3 or TRBV12-4 combines with J gene TRBJ1-1; D gene unclear. The CDR3 is 13 amino acids. V lost 3 bases and J lost 6, with 11 bases in between. The CDR3 sequence: CASSFWGGPEAFF. CDR3 nucleotide sequence: TGTGCCAGCAGTTTCTGGGGAGGGCCTGAAGCTTTCTTT.

This chain connects TRBV4-1 to TRBJ2-1, with 8 positions matching TRBD2. Germline CDR1 MGHRA, CDR2 YSYEKL. CDR3 length equals 15 residues. The trim removed 4 bases at V and 0 bases at J, leaving 2 bases unmatched. The DNA for the CDR3 is TGCGCCAGCAGCCGAGCGGGGGACTCCTACAATGAGCAGTTCTTC. It specifies CASSRAGDSYNEQFF.

The rearrangement joins TRBV19 to TRBJ2-1; 9 bases map to TRBD2. Unmatched junction bases numbered 15, after V lost 5 bases and J lost 10 bases. Germline CDR1 and CDR2: LNHDA and SQIVND (reference sequence). The CDR3 contains 16 residues. This CDR3 is CASSSQETSGYREQFF. For the CDR3, the DNA is TGTGCCAGTAGTTCCCAGGAGACTAGCGGCTATCGAGAGCAGTTCTTC.

The rearrangement uses TRBV11-2 and TRBJ1-3, with a weak D call TRBD1 (5 bases). The germline V and J ends were trimmed by 1 base and 0 bases, with 10 bases remaining between them. The CDR3 has 16 amino acids. The V gene's germline CDR1 is SGHAT and CDR2 FQNNGV. CDR3: CASSLGGGPSGNTIYF. DNA of the CDR3: TGTGCCAGCAGCTTAGGGGGCGGACCCTCTGGAAACACCATATATTTT.

The V call is TRBV19, the J call TRBJ2-2; no firm D call. The CDR3 spans 13 residues. Trimming pared 6 bases from V and 1 base from J, leaving 6 bases between. CDR1 is LNHDA, CDR2 SQIVND, per germline (reference sequence). The CDR3 nucleotides read TGTGCCAGTAGATCTGGGAACACCGGGGAGCTGTTTTTT. This gives the protein CASRSGNTGELFF.

The chain employs TRBV10-3 and TRBJ1-1, with 7 bases identical to TRBD1. The CDR3 covers 13 residues. Germline CDR1 and CDR2: ENHRY and SYGVKD. V dropped 6 bases and J dropped 0; count of bases not matched to a gene: 1. The CDR3 DNA reads TGTGCCATCAGCCAGGGGGTGAACACTGAAGCTTTCTTT. This translates into CAISQGVNTEAFF.

The V gene is TRBV6-7, the J gene TRBJ2-3; the D call may be TRBD1 or TRBD2 (5 bases each). TRBV6-7 is reported as an ORF; its role is uncertain. The CDR3 runs 14 residues. Trimming left V 2 bases short and J 6 bases short, with 12 bases between. CDR3: CASSYSRGADTQYF. As DNA, the CDR3 is TGTGCCAGCAGTTACAGTCGGGGCGCGGATACGCAGTATTTT.

The rearrangement links TRBV3-1 (or the pseudogene TRBV3-2) to TRBJ1-4; D is unresolved. CDR3 length equals 13 residues. The V and J ends lost 1 base and 8 bases respectively, with 8 bases between them. CDR1 is LGHDT and CDR2 is YNNKEL in the germline V gene (reference sequence). The CDR3 loop reads CASSQARPEKLFF. CDR3 DNA: TGTGCCAGCAGCCAAGCGCGGCCCGAAAAACTGTTTTTT.

This chain joins TRBV7-9 and TRBJ1-5; D may be TRBD1 (6 bases). CDR1 is SEHNR and CDR2 is FQNEAQ in the germline V gene (reference sequence). This CDR3 spans 15 amino acids. V lost 1 base, J lost 5 bases, and 12 bases lay in between. CDR3 protein: CASSLGGGEDQPQHF. CDR3 sequence (DNA): TGTGCCAGCAGCTTAGGGGGGGGCGAGGATCAGCCCCAGCATTTT.